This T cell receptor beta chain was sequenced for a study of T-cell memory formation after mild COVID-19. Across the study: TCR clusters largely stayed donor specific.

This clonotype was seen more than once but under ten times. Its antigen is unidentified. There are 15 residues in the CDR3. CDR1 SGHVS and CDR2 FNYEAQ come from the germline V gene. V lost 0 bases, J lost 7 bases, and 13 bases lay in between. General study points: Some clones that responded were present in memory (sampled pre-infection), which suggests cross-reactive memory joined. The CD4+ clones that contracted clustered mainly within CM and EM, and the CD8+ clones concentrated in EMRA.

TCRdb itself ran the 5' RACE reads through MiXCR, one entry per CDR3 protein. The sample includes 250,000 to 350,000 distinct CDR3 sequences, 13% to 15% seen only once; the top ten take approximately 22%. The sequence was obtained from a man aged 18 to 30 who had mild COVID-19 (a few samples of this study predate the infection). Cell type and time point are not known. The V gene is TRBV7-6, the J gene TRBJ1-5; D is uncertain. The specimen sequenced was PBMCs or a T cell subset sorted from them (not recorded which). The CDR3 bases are TGTGCCAGCAGCTTAGCCAGTGGCCTAAACCAGCCCCAGCATTTT. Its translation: CASSLASGLNQPQHF.